The 13 T cell receptor beta chains listed next were all sequenced from one sample in a study of sequential checkpoint blockade in melanoma. The treatment denotes: randomized to nivolumab then ipilimumab (arm A) or the reverse (arm B). Profiled with immunoSEQ multiplex PCR; TCRdb holds only in-frame clones, not every one. Of approximately 6,000 clones in the sample, 20% to 30% were seen once. The input for sequencing was tumor tissue (inferred from file names), taken from a patient given nivolumab and ipilimumab in sequence. The receptors were sampled from a human donor with melanoma.

The rearrangement links TRBV19 to TRBJ2-1; 9 positions match TRBD2. V was clipped by 7 bases and J by 7 bases; unmatched bases: 8. The CDR3 sequence is 14 residues long. Germline V gene data show CDR1 as LNHDA and CDR2 as SQIVND (reference sequence). For the CDR3, the DNA is TGTGCCAGTACCCCCGGACTAGCGCGGAATGAGCAGTTCTTC. This sequence encodes CASTPGLARNEQFF. Supplemented by reference TRBV19 and TRBJ2-1, the full variable domain reads DGGITQSPKYLFRKEGQNVTLSCEQNLNHDAMYWYRQDPGQGLRLIYYSQIVNDFQKGDIAEGYSVSREKKESFPLTVTSAQKNPTAFYLCASTPGLARNEQFFGPGTRLTVL.

The rearrangement joins TRBV18 to TRBJ2-5; D possibly uses TRBD1 or TRBD2 (6 bases each). V was trimmed by 3 bases and J by 1 base, leaving 12 bases between them. This CDR3 has 15 amino acids. The germline V gene has CDR1 KGHSH and CDR2 LQKENI. CDR3 DNA sequence: TGTGCCAGCTCACCCGGGGGCGCGGGCCAAGAGACCCAGTACTTC. Its translation is CASSPGGAGQETQYF. Full variable domain (rest looked up from reference TRBV18 and TRBJ2-5): NAGVMQNPRHLVRRRGQEARLRCSPMKGHSHVYWYRQLPEEGLKFMVYLQKENIIDESGMPKERFSAEFPKEGPSILRIQQVVRGDSAAYFCASSPGGAGQETQYFGPGTRLLVL.

The chain joins TRBV18 to TRBJ1-2; D not certain. Deletions cut 8 bases from V and 0 bases from J, with 13 bases between. This CDR3 has 14 residues. CDR1 and CDR2 from the germline V gene are KGHSH and LQKENI. The DNA for the CDR3 is TGTGCCAGCGTAAGTGGGAGTGCTAACTATGGCTACACCTTC. Its translation is CASVSGSANYGYTF.

This clone was recorded a few times. The chain carries TRBV12-2 and TRBJ2-1; the table gives TRBD1 as D, unverified against the DNA. TRBV12-2 is designated a pseudogene. This CDR3 has 15 amino acids. The CDR3 DNA is TGTGCAAGTCGGTCGACAGGGCCTCAAGACAATGAGCAGTTCTTC. It translates to CASRSTGPQDNEQFF.

For the CDR3, the DNA is TGCGCCAGCAGCTTGAGGGGACTAGCGGGAGGAGGCTATGAGCAGTTCTTC. Translating it yields CASSLRGLAGGGYEQFF. V is TRBV5-1 and J is TRBJ2-1, with 15 bases aligning to TRBD2. The CDR3 is made up of 17 amino acids. From germline, CDR1 is SGHRS and CDR2 YFSETQ. J gave up 8 bases and V 1 base, and 7 bases lay outside the gene matches.

This chain joins TRBV6-8 and TRBJ1-5, with TRBD1 identical over 9 bases. This CDR3 region has 18 residues. From germline, CDR1 is MNHGY and CDR2 SAAAGT. V shed 2 bases, J shed 1 base, and the junction held 9 bases outside the gene matches. DNA for the CDR3: TGTGCCAGCAGTTACGACAGGGGGGAGTCTATAAGCAATCAGCCCCAGCATTTT. Its protein is CASSYDRGESISNQPQHF.

This clone was seen many times. This chain connects TRBV12-1 to TRBJ2-3. TRBV12-1 is tagged as a pseudogene. The CDR3 spans 13 residues. DNA of the CDR3: TGTGCCAGCAGCTCCCCCCCCACAGATACGCAGTATTTT. Its translation is CASSSPPTDTQYF.

V and J are TRBV28 and TRBJ2-3, with TRBD2 matching over 7 bases. This CDR3 spans 16 amino acids. After removal of 7 bases from V and 6 bases from J, the junction contained 16 bases not matched to a gene. CDR1 is MDHEN, CDR2 SYDVKM, per germline. The CDR3 region is CASTPQLAGVLDTQYF. CDR3 sequence (DNA): TGTGCCAGCACCCCCCAACTGGCGGGGGTTTTGGATACGCAGTATTTT.

This clone is medium-sized (0.01 to 0.1%) by share. This chain connects TRBV11-3 to TRBJ1-4; D might be TRBD1 (6 bases). Germline values: CDR1 SGHNT, CDR2 YENEEA. The CDR3 is 14 residues long. With 4 bases removed from V and 2 bases from J, the gap between germline ends came to 8 bases. The CDR3 DNA follows: TGTGCCAGCAGCTCCCAGGGGACTAATGAAAAACTGTTTTTT. Residues: CASSSQGTNEKLFF.

This rearrangement joins TRBV5-1 to TRBJ1-1, with D hard to call. CDR1 is SGHRS, CDR2 YFSETQ, per germline. Trimming cost V 2 bases and J 9 bases, with 23 bases left between them. This CDR3 comprises 16 residues. The CDR3 loop reads CASSLGLPPFISKAFF. The CDR3 coding sequence is TGCGCCAGCAGCTTAGGACTCCCTCCTTTCATCAGTAAAGCTTTCTTT.

The chain links TRBV9 to TRBJ2-3; D ambiguous. Germline-derived CDR1 and CDR2 are SGDLS and YYNGEE. This CDR3 is 15 amino acids long. V dropped 0 bases and J dropped 2 bases, with 10 bases sitting between them. DNA of the CDR3: TGTGCCAGCAGCGTAGACTGGCCTTCCACAGATACGCAGTATTTT. This codes for CASSVDWPSTDTQYF.

In its sample, this clone ranks as large (0.1 to 1%). The sample has other DNA sequences that encode this CDR3 too. This rearrangement joins TRBV6-8 to TRBJ1-5; D call uncertain. The V end was cut by 5 bases, the J end by 0 bases, with 11 bases between. The germline gives CDR1 MNHGY, CDR2 SAAAGT. The CDR3 length is 15 residues. The CDR3 region has the DNA TGTGCCAGCAGTGGCCTAGGAGATAGCAATCAGCCCCAGCATTTT. As protein: CASSGLGDSNQPQHF.

This clone came up many times. This chain connects TRBV11-3 to TRBJ1-1, with 7 bases fitting TRBD1. V lost 5 bases, J lost 5 bases, and 11 bases stayed unmatched. The CDR3 consists of 15 residues. The germline V gene encodes CDR1 SGHNT and CDR2 YENEEA. CDR3 in DNA: TGTGCCAGCAGCCCGAGGGACAGACTTTTTACTGAAGCTTTCTTT. It codes for CASSPRDRLFTEAFF.